These 6 T cell receptor beta chains share one sample of origin, sequenced in a study of T cell changes during pregnancy in multiple sclerosis (dated by TCRdb to the late 2010s). The receptor library was made with the immunoSEQ multiplex PCR assay. Drawn from immuneACCESS, this table holds only the in-frame rearrangements with V and J called that TCRdb kept. Clones are partly lost; checked studies trace under half to an unresolved V gene and leave the rest unexplained. The sample includes about 72,000 clones, with about 93% observed a single time. Together, the top ten hold 1.5% to 2% of the sample. The sample here was peripheral blood, taken in the first trimester of pregnancy. These receptors were obtained from a female donor in good health, enrolled as a control in a pregnancy study.

The chain is built from TRBV28 and TRBJ2-1, with 12 bases identical to TRBD1. The CDR3 length is 16 residues. Germline-derived CDR1 and CDR2 are MDHEN and SYDVKM. The V gene end was trimmed by 6 bases and the J gene end by 9 bases; junction bases not matched to a gene: 12. The CDR3 region has the DNA TGTGCCAGCAGGGGACAGGGGGCATCCTCCCCGGGTGAGCAGTTCTTC. This codes for CASRGQGASSPGEQFF.

The gene calls are TRBV6-1 and TRBJ2-1; 9 nucleotides match TRBD2. V lost 6 bases and J lost 2; bases outside the gene matches: 5. Per germline, CDR1 MNHNS and CDR2 SASEGT. This CDR3 has 15 amino acids. The CDR3, as DNA: TGTGCCAGCAGGAGTAGCGGGAGCGCCTACAATGAGCAGTTCTTC. The encoded protein is CASRSSGSAYNEQFF.

The chain carries TRBV5-1 and TRBJ2-2, with no clear D. V was cut by 1 base and J by 1 base, with 11 bases left in between. The CDR3 covers 16 residues. The germline V gene encodes CDR1 SGHRS and CDR2 YFSETQ. The CDR3 DNA sequence: TGCGCCAGCAGCTTGTATCCAAGAGAGAACACCGGGGAGCTGTTTTTT. Its translation is CASSLYPRENTGELFF.

The chain is built from TRBV7-8 and TRBJ1-1, with D perhaps matching TRBD1 (5 bases). V was trimmed by 5 bases and J by 1 base, leaving 17 bases between them. Germline lookup yields CDR1 SGHVS and CDR2 FQNEAQ. This CDR3 has 16 residues. CDR3 DNA sequence: TGTGCCAGCAGCCCCCCGGTGGGGCAGGGGAACACTGAAGCTTTCTTT. Its protein product is CASSPPVGQGNTEAFF.

This sequence joins TRBV7-6 and TRBJ1-3, with unresolved D. The length of the CDR3 is 15 residues. From germline, CDR1 is SGHVS and CDR2 FNYEAQ. Between the trimmed V and J ends, which lost 1 base and 0 bases, there was a span of 7 bases. The CDR3 protein is CASSLEGGSGNTIYF. DNA of the CDR3: TGTGCCAGCAGCTTAGAAGGCGGCTCTGGAAACACCATATATTTT.

This chain links TRBV27 with TRBJ2-6; D uncertain. The germline V gene encodes CDR1 MNHEY and CDR2 SMNVEV (reference sequence). Between the trimmed V and J ends, which lost 1 base and 0 bases, there was a span of 7 bases. There are 16 residues in the CDR3. The CDR3 nucleotides read TGTGCCAGCAGTTTATTGGAGAGCTCTGGGGCCAACGTCCTGACTTTC. Protein sequence: CASSLLESSGANVLTF.